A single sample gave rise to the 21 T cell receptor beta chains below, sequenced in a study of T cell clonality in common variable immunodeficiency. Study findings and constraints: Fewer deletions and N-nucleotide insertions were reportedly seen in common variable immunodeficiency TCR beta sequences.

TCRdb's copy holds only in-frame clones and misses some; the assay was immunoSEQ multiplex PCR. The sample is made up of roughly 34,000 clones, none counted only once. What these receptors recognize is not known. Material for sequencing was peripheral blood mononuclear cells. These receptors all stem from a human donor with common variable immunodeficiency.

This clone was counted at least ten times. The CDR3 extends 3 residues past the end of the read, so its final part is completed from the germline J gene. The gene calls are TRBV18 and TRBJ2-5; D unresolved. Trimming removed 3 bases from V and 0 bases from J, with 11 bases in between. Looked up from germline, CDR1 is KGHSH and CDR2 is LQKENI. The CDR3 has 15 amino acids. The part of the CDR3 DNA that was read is TGTGCCAGCTCACCTACGTCGTCTAACCAAGAGACC. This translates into CASSPTSSNQET. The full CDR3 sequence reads CASSPTSSNQETQYF.

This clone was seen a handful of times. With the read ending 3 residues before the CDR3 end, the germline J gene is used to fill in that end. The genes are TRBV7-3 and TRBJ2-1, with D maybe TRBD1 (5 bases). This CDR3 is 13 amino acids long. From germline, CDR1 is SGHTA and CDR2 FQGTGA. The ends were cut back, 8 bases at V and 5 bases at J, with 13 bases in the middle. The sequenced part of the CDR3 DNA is TGTGCCAGCGCGGCAGGGCCTAACAATGAG. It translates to CASAAGPNNE. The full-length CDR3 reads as CASAAGPNNEQFF.

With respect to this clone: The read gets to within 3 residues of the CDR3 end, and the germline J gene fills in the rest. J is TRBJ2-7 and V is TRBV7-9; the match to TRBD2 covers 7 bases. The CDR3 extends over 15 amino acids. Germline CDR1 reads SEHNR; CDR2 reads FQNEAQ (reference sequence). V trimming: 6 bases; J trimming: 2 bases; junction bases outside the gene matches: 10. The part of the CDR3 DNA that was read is TGTGCCAGCAGGGAAGGGGTTAGCGGGCCCTACGAG. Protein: CASREGVSGPYE. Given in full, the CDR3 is CASREGVSGPYEQYF.

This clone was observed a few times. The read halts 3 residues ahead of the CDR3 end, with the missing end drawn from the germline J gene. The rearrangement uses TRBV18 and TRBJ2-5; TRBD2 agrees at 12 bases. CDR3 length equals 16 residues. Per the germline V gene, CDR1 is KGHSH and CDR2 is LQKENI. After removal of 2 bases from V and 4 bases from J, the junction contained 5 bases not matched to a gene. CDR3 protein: CASSPALAGGRETQYF. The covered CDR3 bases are TGTGCCAGCTCACCAGCTCTAGCGGGAGGGCGAGAGACC.

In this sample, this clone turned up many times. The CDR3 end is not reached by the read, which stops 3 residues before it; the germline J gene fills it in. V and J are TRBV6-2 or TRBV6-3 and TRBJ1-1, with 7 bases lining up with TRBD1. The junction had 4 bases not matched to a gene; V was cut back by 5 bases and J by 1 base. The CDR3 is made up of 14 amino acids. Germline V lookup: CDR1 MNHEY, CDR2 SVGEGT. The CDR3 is CASSDNRGNTEAFF. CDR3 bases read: TGTGCCAGCAGTGACAACAGGGGGAACACTGAA.

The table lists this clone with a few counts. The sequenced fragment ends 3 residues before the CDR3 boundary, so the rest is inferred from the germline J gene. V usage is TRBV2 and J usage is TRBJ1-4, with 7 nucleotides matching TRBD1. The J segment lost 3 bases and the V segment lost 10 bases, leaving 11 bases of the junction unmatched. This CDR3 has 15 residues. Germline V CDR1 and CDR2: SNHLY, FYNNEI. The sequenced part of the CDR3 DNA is TGTGCCACCGAACCGACAGGGTCGGCTAATGAAAAA. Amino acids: CATEPTGSANEK. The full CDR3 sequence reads CATEPTGSANEKLFF. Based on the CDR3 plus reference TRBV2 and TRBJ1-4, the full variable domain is EPEVTQTPSHQVTQMGQEVILRCVPISNHLYFYWYRQILGQKVEFLVSFYNNEISEKSEIFDDQFSVERPDGSNFTLKIRSTKLEDSAMYFCATEPTGSANEKLFFGSGTQLSVL.

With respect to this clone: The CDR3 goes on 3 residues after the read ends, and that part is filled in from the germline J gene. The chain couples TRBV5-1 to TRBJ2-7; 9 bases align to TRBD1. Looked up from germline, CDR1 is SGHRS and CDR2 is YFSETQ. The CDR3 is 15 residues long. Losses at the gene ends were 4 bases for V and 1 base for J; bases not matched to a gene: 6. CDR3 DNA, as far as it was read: TGCGCCAGCAGCCCCTGGACAGGGGCTTCCTACGAG. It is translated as CASSPWTGASYE. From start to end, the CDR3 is CASSPWTGASYEQYF.

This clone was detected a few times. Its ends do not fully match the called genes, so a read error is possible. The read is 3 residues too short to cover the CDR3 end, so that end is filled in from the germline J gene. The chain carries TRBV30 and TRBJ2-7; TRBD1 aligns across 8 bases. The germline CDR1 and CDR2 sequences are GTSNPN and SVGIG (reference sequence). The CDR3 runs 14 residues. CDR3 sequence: CALSVPDRAYEQYF. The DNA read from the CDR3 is TGTGCCTTGAGTGTACCGGACAGGGCCTACGAG. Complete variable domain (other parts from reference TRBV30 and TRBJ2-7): SQTIHQWPATLVQPVGSPLSLECTVEGTSNPNLYWYRQAAGRGLQLLFYSVGIGQISSEVPQNLSASRPQDRQFILSSKKLLLSDSGFYLCALSVPDRAYEQYFGPGTRLTVT.

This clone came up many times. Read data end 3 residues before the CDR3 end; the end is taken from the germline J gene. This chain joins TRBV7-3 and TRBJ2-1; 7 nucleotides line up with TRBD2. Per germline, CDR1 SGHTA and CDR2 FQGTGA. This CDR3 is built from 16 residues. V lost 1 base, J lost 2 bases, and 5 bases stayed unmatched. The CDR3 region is CASSLNRAGAYNEQFF. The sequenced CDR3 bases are TGTGCCAGCAGCTTAAACCGGGCGGGAGCCTACAATGAG.

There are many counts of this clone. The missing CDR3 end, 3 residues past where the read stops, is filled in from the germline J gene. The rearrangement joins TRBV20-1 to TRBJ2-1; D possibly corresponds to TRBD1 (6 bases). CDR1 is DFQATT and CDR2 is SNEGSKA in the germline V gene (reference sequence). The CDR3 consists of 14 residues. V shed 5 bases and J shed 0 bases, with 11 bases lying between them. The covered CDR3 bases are TGCAGTGCTCCGGACAGAAGCTCCTACAATGAG. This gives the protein CSAPDRSSYNE. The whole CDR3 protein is CSAPDRSSYNEQFF.

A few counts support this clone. CDR3 residues: CASRTDRVHEKLFF. The CDR3 DNA, read in part, is TGTGCCAGCAGAACGGACAGGGTCCATGAAAAA. This chain joins TRBV6-2 or TRBV6-3 and TRBJ1-4; 8 bases fit TRBD1. The read falls 3 residues short of the CDR3 end, and the missing part is taken from the germline J gene. The CDR3 sequence is 14 residues long. Germline CDR1 and CDR2: MNHEY and SVGEGT. Trimming removed 6 bases from V and 6 bases from J; junction bases left unmatched: 6.

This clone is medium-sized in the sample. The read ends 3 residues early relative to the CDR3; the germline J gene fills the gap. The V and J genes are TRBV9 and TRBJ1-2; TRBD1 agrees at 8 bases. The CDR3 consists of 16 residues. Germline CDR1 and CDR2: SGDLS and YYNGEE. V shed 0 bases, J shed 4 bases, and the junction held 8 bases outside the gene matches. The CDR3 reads CASSVALGRGPYGYTF. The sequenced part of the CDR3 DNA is TGTGCCAGCAGCGTAGCTCTCGGCAGGGGGCCCTATGGC.

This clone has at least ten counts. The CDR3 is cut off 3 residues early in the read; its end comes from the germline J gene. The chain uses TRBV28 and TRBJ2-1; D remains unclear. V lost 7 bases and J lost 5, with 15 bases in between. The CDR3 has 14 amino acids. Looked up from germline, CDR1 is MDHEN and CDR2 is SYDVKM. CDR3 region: CASTHPYNNNEQFF. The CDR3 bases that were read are TGTGCCAGCACCCATCCGTATAACAACAATGAG.

The part of the CDR3 DNA that was read is TGTGCCAGCAGCCTACAGGGTAATAATTCACCC. It codes for CASSLQGNNSP. The whole CDR3 protein reads CASSLQGNNSPLHF. The gene calls are TRBV5-6 and TRBJ1-6, with D possibly being TRBD1 (6 bases). With the read ending 3 residues before the CDR3 end, the germline J gene is used to fill in that end. Trimming pared 4 bases from V and 5 bases from J, leaving 10 bases between. This CDR3 is 14 amino acids long. CDR1 SGHDT and CDR2 YYEEEE come from the germline V gene.

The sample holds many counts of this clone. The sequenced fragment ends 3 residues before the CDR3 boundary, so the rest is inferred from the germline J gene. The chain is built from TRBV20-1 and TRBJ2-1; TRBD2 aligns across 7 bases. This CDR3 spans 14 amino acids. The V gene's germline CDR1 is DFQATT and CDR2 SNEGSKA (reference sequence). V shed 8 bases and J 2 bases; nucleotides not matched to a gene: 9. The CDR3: CSTHSGATYNEQFF. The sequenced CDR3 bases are TGCAGTACCCACAGCGGGGCCACCTACAATGAG.

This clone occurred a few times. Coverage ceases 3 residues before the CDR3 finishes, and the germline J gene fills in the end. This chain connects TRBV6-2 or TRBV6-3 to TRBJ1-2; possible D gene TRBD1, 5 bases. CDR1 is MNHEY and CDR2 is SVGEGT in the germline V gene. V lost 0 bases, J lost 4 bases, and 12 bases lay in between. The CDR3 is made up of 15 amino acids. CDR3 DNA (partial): TGTGCCAGCAGTTACTCTTACGGGACTCCCTATGGC. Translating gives CASSYSYGTPYG. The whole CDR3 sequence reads CASSYSYGTPYGYTF.

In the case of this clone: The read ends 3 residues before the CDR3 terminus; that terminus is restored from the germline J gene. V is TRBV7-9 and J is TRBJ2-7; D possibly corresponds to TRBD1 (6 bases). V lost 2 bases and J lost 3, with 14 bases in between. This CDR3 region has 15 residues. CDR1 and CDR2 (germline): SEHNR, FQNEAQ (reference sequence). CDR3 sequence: CASSLIRDNNYEQYF. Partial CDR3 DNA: TGTGCCAGCAGCTTAATCCGGGACAACAACTACGAG.

The CDR3 bases that were read are TGTGCCAGCAGCTTAGCGGGCAGGGTCCCGAATCAGCCC. It yields the protein CASSLAGRVPNQP. The whole CDR3 sequence is CASSLAGRVPNQPQHF. This chain connects TRBV7-2 to TRBJ1-5; possible D gene TRBD1, 5 bases. From the germline J gene comes the end of the CDR3, since the read stops 3 residues before it. There are 16 residues in the CDR3. The germline gives CDR1 SGHTA, CDR2 FQGNSA. V was pared by 0 bases and J by 4 bases, with 13 bases between.

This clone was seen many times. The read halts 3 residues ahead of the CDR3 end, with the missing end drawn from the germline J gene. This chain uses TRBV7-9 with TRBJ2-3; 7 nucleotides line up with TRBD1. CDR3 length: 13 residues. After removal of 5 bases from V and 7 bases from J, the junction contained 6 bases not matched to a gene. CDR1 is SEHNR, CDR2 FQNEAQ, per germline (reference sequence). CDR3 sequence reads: CASSPLTGNTQYF. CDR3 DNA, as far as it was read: TGTGCCAGCAGCCCCCTGACAGGGAATACG.

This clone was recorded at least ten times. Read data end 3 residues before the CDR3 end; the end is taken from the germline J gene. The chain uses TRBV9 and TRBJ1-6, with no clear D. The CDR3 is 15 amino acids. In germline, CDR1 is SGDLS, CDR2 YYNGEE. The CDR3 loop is CASSVAQSQKSTLHF. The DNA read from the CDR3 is TGTGCCAGCAGCGTAGCTCAATCGCAGAAGTCAACC.

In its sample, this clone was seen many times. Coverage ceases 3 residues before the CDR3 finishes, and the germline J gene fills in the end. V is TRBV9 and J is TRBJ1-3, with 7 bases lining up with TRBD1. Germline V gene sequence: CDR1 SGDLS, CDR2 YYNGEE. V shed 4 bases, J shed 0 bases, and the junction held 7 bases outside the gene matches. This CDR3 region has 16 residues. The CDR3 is CASSYQGEGSGNTIYF. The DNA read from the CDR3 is TGTGCCAGCAGCTACCAGGGGGAAGGCTCTGGAAACACC.